These 7 T cell receptor beta chains came from one sample sequenced in a study of T-cell memory formation after mild COVID-19. TCRdb itself ran the 5' RACE reads through MiXCR, one entry per CDR3 protein. The repertoire consists of nearly 250,000 distinct CDR3 sequences, with approximately 15% occurring once and the leading ten covering around 2%. Sequencing was performed on PBMCs or a T cell subset sorted from them (not recorded which). The source is an adult woman who had mild COVID-19 (a few samples of this study predate the infection). Cell type and time point are not known.

The chain has TRBV7-2 and TRBJ2-1; D gene uncertain. The CDR3 runs to 11 residues. Trimming stripped 5 bases from V and 8 bases from J, with 7 bases between. The V gene's germline CDR1 is SGHTA and CDR2 FQGNSA. Here the CDR3 DNA reads TGTGCCAGCAGCCCACCTGATGAGCAGTTCTTC. This encodes CASSPPDEQFF.

The rearrangement joins TRBV11-3 to TRBJ2-5; the match to TRBD1 covers 7 bases. This CDR3 region has 14 residues. Trimming at V came to 4 bases and at J to 4 bases, leaving 6 bases not matched to a gene. Germline V lookup: CDR1 SGHNT, CDR2 YENEEA. The chain's CDR3 is CASSSEGGGETQYF. CDR3 sequence (DNA): TGTGCCAGCAGCTCTGAAGGGGGCGGAGAGACCCAGTACTTC.

This clonotype was detected only a few times. This chain uses TRBV24-1 with TRBJ2-3; D is perhaps TRBD1 (6 bases). V gave up 6 bases and J gave up 2 bases, with 14 bases separating them. The CDR3 spans 15 residues. Germline V gene lookup returns CDR1 KGHDR and CDR2 SFDVKD. Written as DNA, the CDR3 is TGTGCCACCAGTCCTGGGACATTCTACACAGATACGCAGTATTTT. This codes for CATSPGTFYTDTQYF.

V gene TRBV11-2 combines with J gene TRBJ2-1; either TRBD1 or TRBD2 may fit D (5 bases each). Trimming removed 5 bases from V and 6 bases from J, with 11 bases in between. The length of the CDR3 is 13 residues. Germline V gene lookup returns CDR1 SGHAT and CDR2 FQNNGV. The CDR3 here is CASSTGLPNEQFF. The CDR3 region has the DNA TGTGCCAGCAGCACAGGACTGCCCAATGAGCAGTTCTTC.

This clonotype was counted only a few times. CDR3 amino acids: CSAHNNQIDEQFF. DNA of the CDR3: TGCAGTGCCCACAATAACCAGATTGATGAGCAGTTCTTC. The chain employs TRBV20-1 and TRBJ2-1; no clear D gene. The CDR3 length is 13 residues. V gave up 6 bases and J gave up 8 bases, with 17 bases separating them. CDR1 is DFQATT and CDR2 is SNEGSKA in the germline V gene (reference sequence).

The chain combines TRBV7-3 with TRBJ2-2; 7 bases agree with TRBD1. Germline V gene data show CDR1 as SGHTA and CDR2 as FQGTGA. Trimming removed 5 bases from V and 0 bases from J; junction bases left unmatched: 6. CDR3 size: 16 residues. CDR3 nucleotides: TGTGCCAGCAGCCGACATGACAGGGCGAACACCGGGGAGCTGTTTTTT. It encodes CASSRHDRANTGELFF.

The chain uses TRBV18 and TRBJ1-5; D unresolved. CDR3 size: 14 residues. Trimming removed 3 bases at V and 0 bases at J, with 6 bases between. Germline CDR1 and CDR2: KGHSH and LQKENI. CDR3 loop: CASSPALSNQPQHF. The CDR3 coding sequence is TGTGCCAGCTCACCGGCGCTTAGCAATCAGCCCCAGCATTTT. Full variable domain (rest looked up from reference TRBV18 and TRBJ1-5): NAGVMQNPRHLVRRRGQEARLRCSPMKGHSHVYWYRQLPEEGLKFMVYLQKENIIDESGMPKERFSAEFPKEGPSILRIQQVVRGDSAAYFCASSPALSNQPQHFGDGTRLSIL.